Detailed here is one TCR beta chain. The antigen is undetermined. The CDR3 has 16 amino acids. The sample is drawn from a study of Tregs in tolerant kidney transplant recipients. Looking at the study overall: Sorting of CD4+CD25+CD127- cells followed roughly three-day belatacept mixed lymphocyte reactions, sometimes with approximately five-day graft donor restimulation.

Findings and limits, study-wide: The most relevant donor-specific Treg TCRbeta repertoire apparently came from expansion with activated donor B cells. No direct test of biological reproducibility was done here. The small number of patients limits these findings pending further validation.

Measured with immunoSEQ multiplex PCR; TCRdb has only the in-frame clones, and not every one. Here the sample spans around 30,000 clones, 70% to 85% being singletons. Sample: Tregs from blood cultured with allogeneic cells. The chain has TRBV21-1 and TRBJ2-3; the D segment call TRBD2 is taken from the table without a DNA check. TRBV21-1 is listed as a pseudogene. The receptor comes from a human donor in good health. CDR3 protein: CASRTRLAVMQDTQYF. CDR3 DNA: TGTGCCAGCAGAACGAGGCTAGCAGTCATGCAAGATACGCAGTATTTT.